These 20 T cell receptor beta chains share one sample of origin, sequenced in a study of untreated major depressive disorder. Clones were read by immunoSEQ multiplex PCR, and TCRdb kept only the in-frame ones, dropping some. The sample consists of tens of thousands of clones, approximately 92% of them appearing once. Sequenced material: CD4+ T cells from PBMCs. The receptors stem from a man aged 25-45 years in good health.

The chain is built from TRBV5-1 and TRBJ2-3; D remains unclear. The CDR3 totals 15 residues. The germline V and J ends were trimmed by 0 bases and 3 bases, with 11 bases remaining between them. CDR1 and CDR2 from the germline V gene are SGHRS and YFSETQ. The CDR3 sequence is CASSLEAPPTDTQYF. CDR3 nucleotides: TGCGCCAGCAGCTTGGAAGCCCCTCCGACAGATACGCAGTATTTT.

The chain carries TRBV20-1 and TRBJ1-5; weak D call: TRBD1 (5 bases). Trimming removed 6 bases from V and 5 bases from J, with 5 bases in between. The CDR3 loop spans 10 amino acids. Germline CDR1 reads DFQATT; CDR2 reads SNEGSKA (reference sequence). The CDR3 bases are TGCAGTGCAGGGGATCAGCCCCAGCATTTT. Protein sequence: CSAGDQPQHF.

The CDR3 is CSVDKLSTGGEKLFF. Written as DNA, the CDR3 is TGCAGCGTCGACAAACTTTCCACAGGGGGAGAAAAACTGTTTTTT. The chain links TRBV29-1 to TRBJ1-4, with 8 bases identical to TRBD1. Germline loops: CDR1 SQVTM, CDR2 ANQGSEA. The CDR3 covers 15 residues. V shed 6 bases, J shed 8 bases, and the junction held 14 bases outside the gene matches.

This clone has just a few counts. This rearrangement joins TRBV5-1 to TRBJ2-7; 8 nucleotides agree with TRBD1. Germline CDR1 SGHRS, CDR2 YFSETQ. The trim removed 3 bases at V and 4 bases at J, leaving 6 bases unmatched. This CDR3 comprises 14 residues. The CDR3 bases are TGCGCCAGCAGCTCCGGGACAGGCAGTTACGAGCAGTACTTC. Protein sequence: CASSSGTGSYEQYF.

DNA of the CDR3: TGTGCCAGCAGGGGGGACAGCCGCACAGATACGCAGTATTTT. It specifies CASRGDSRTDTQYF. V gene TRBV2 combines with J gene TRBJ2-3; 7 nucleotides agree with TRBD1. This CDR3 contains 14 residues. Per the germline V gene, CDR1 is SNHLY and CDR2 is FYNNEI. V shed 6 bases, J shed 1 base, and the junction held 4 bases outside the gene matches.

The rearrangement joins TRBV6-5 to TRBJ2-3, with 8 bases lining up with TRBD2. V gave up 1 base and J gave up 2 bases; unmatched junction bases: 2. The CDR3 is made up of 15 amino acids. CDR1 is MNHEY, CDR2 SVGAGI, per germline. This chain's CDR3 is CASSYFSGTTDTQYF. In DNA form, the CDR3 reads TGTGCCAGCAGTTACTTTAGCGGGACCACAGATACGCAGTATTTT.

V is TRBV6-5 and J is TRBJ1-2, with 9 bases matching TRBD1. The trim removed 6 bases at V and 7 bases at J, leaving 9 bases unmatched. The CDR3 is 14 residues long. Germline CDR1 reads MNHEY; CDR2 reads SVGAGI. The CDR3 loop reads CASRRVTGQGGYTF. In nucleotides, the CDR3 is TGTGCCAGCAGGAGAGTTACGGGACAGGGTGGCTACACCTTC.

J is TRBJ2-1 and V is TRBV4-3; 11 positions match TRBD1. The CDR3 has 17 amino acids. CDR1 LGHNA and CDR2 YSLEER come from the germline V gene. The junction had 5 bases not matched to a gene; V was cut back by 4 bases and J by 0 bases. CDR3 nucleotide sequence: TGCGCCAGCAGCCGGACAGGGGGCTGGAGCTCCTACAATGAGCAGTTCTTC. Its translation: CASSRTGGWSSYNEQFF.

V gene TRBV6-1 combines with J gene TRBJ2-7, with no clear D. Between the trimmed V and J ends, which lost 1 base and 3 bases, there was a span of 7 bases. The CDR3 loop spans 13 amino acids. Germline CDR1 reads MNHNS; CDR2 reads SASEGT. CDR3 in amino acids: CASSEERGYEQYF. The CDR3 DNA follows: TGTGCCAGCAGTGAAGAACGAGGCTACGAGCAGTACTTC.

The V gene is TRBV11-2, the J gene TRBJ1-2; 8 nucleotides agree with TRBD1. Germline lookup yields CDR1 SGHAT and CDR2 FQNNGV. The V gene end was trimmed by 5 bases and the J gene end by 4 bases; junction bases not matched to a gene: 9. The CDR3 consists of 15 residues. The CDR3 reads CASSPRQGTGYGYTF. DNA for the CDR3: TGTGCCAGCAGCCCCCGACAGGGGACGGGCTATGGCTACACCTTC.

This clone showed up just a few times. The chain has TRBV10-1 and TRBJ1-2; the D gene is possibly TRBD1 (6 bases). The CDR3 is 12 residues long. CDR1 and CDR2 (germline): WNHNN, SYGVQD (reference sequence). Trimming took 6 bases from V and 4 from J, leaving 9 bases between them. The CDR3 bases are TGCGCCAGCAGCGGGGGGCCCTATGGCTACACCTTC. It yields the protein CASSGGPYGYTF.

The rearrangement links TRBV19 to TRBJ1-1; D unresolved. Deletions cut 6 bases from V and 0 bases from J, with 14 bases between. CDR1 LNHDA and CDR2 SQIVND come from the germline V gene (reference sequence). This CDR3 region has 15 residues. CDR3 protein: CASRLGRRVNTEAFF. The CDR3 nucleotides are TGTGCCAGTAGGCTGGGGAGACGGGTGAACACTGAAGCTTTCTTT.

This sequence joins TRBV14 and TRBJ1-2; perhaps TRBD1 as D (5 bases). CDR1 SGHDN and CDR2 FVKESK come from the germline V gene. The CDR3 has 14 residues. Trimming pared 0 bases from V and 13 bases from J, leaving 18 bases between. The CDR3 is CASSQEAGTPSATF. CDR3 DNA: TGTGCCAGCAGCCAAGAGGCGGGGACTCCTTCAGCCACCTTC.

The gene calls are TRBV4-3 and TRBJ2-7; D gene unclear. The germline V gene has CDR1 LGHNA and CDR2 YSLEER. The CDR3 totals 13 residues. V lost 4 bases to trimming and J lost 5 bases, with 12 bases between them. The CDR3 here is CASSPRPGNEQYF. The DNA of the CDR3 is TGCGCCAGCAGCCCCCGCCCGGGCAACGAGCAGTACTTC.

In DNA, the CDR3 is TGTGCCAGCTCAAGACGCTTGGAGTGGAATCAGCCCCAGCATTTT. Its protein is CASSRRLEWNQPQHF. This rearrangement joins TRBV18 to TRBJ1-5; D uncertain. Looked up from germline, CDR1 is KGHSH and CDR2 is LQKENI. The CDR3 is 15 amino acids. V gave up 5 bases and J gave up 4 bases, with 15 bases separating them. Full variable domain (missing parts from reference TRBV18 and TRBJ1-5): NAGVMQNPRHLVRRRGQEARLRCSPMKGHSHVYWYRQLPEEGLKFMVYLQKENIIDESGMPKERFSAEFPKEGPSILRIQQVVRGDSAAYFCASSRRLEWNQPQHFGDGTRLSIL.

The chain employs TRBV29-1 and TRBJ2-7; D might be TRBD1 or TRBD2, each matching 6 bases. Trimming left V 7 bases short and J 4 bases short, with 17 bases between. This CDR3 is built from 13 residues. Germline CDR1 and CDR2: SQVTM and ANQGSEA. The CDR3 sequence: CSAGDNRRYEQYF. The CDR3 DNA reads as TGCAGCGCGGGGGACAACCGACGGTACGAGCAGTACTTC.

The V call is TRBV6-4, the J call TRBJ2-3; 14 bases are a match to TRBD2. The V gene's germline CDR1 is MRHNA and CDR2 SNTAGT. J gave up 2 bases and V 7 bases, and 17 bases lay outside the gene matches. The CDR3 spans 20 residues. CDR3 in amino acids: CASITPGLAGGIGNTDTQYF. The DNA for the CDR3 is TGTGCCAGCATCACCCCCGGACTAGCGGGAGGAATAGGGAACACAGATACGCAGTATTTT.

The CDR3 DNA is TGCGCCAGCAGCTTGTCCGACGGGAACTATGGCTACACCTTC. This gives the protein CASSLSDGNYGYTF. The chain combines TRBV5-1 with TRBJ1-2; D is unresolved. This CDR3 has 14 amino acids. Trimming stripped 1 base from V and 2 bases from J, with 9 bases between. The germline CDR1 and CDR2 sequences are SGHRS and YFSETQ.

This chain uses TRBV9 with TRBJ2-6; D perhaps matches TRBD2 (5 bases). There are 18 residues in the CDR3. Trimming shortened V by 3 bases and J by 0 bases, and 16 bases separated the two germline ends. Germline loops: CDR1 SGDLS, CDR2 YYNGEE. The CDR3 DNA reads TGTGCCAGCAGCGCGTTTGGAAGAGGGCTCTCTGGGGCCAACGTCCTGACTTTC. Protein product: CASSAFGRGLSGANVLTF.

The chain uses TRBV16 and TRBJ1-1; maybe TRBD1 (6 bases). V gave up 5 bases and J gave up 8 bases, with 12 bases separating them. Germline V lookup: CDR1 KGHSY, CDR2 FQNENV. The CDR3 has 12 amino acids. In nucleotides, the CDR3 is TGTGCCAGCAGCGATACCGGGACAGAAGCTTTCTTT. Residues: CASSDTGTEAFF.